Detailed here is one T cell receptor (beta chain). The assay was immunoSEQ multiplex PCR, and TCRdb's table has in-frame clones only and misses some. There are around 80,000 clones in the sample; 92% occur only once, and about 2.8% lies in the top ten. This specimen belongs to a study of T cell changes during pregnancy in multiple sclerosis. The CDR3 sequence is 17 residues long. Trimming cost V 5 bases and J 1 base; bases outside gene matches: 11. CDR1 and CDR2 (germline): SGHVS, FQNEAQ. The chain has TRBV7-8 and TRBJ2-7, with 10 bases aligning to TRBD2. The TCR sequence derives from a female donor with multiple sclerosis, enrolled in a pregnancy study. Specimen: peripheral blood, collected before pregnancy. CDR3 in amino acids: CASSQRLTLAGSYEQYF. CDR3 nucleotides: TGTGCCAGCAGCCAACGACTCACACTAGCGGGGTCCTACGAGCAGTACTTC.